A selection of T cell receptor beta chains follows, all from one sample in a study of identical twins. Using its own MiXCR run on the 5' RACE reads, TCRdb lists one record per CDR3 protein. This table has some 760,000 distinct CDR3 sequences, approximately 18% appearing once. These data were likewise used in another study, on T cells expressing NK-cell markers.

The sample taken for sequencing was PBMCs. These receptors were collected from a woman between 18 and 30 years old in good health. Both conserved end residues are part of each CDR3. Each record gives: V gene, clone size, J gene, D gene, CDR3 DNA, CDR3 protein. A D gene is named only where the DNA matches it firmly. Only some rows state a clone size, as once, few, many or a class for expanded clones.

TRBV20-1	few	TRBJ1-1	.	TGCAGTGCTAGAGGCCAGGGAGGCCTAAACACTGAAGCTTTCTTT	CSARGQGGLNTEAFF
TRBV6-2/TRBV6-3	.	TRBJ2-3	.	TGTGCCAGCAGGTTCGACTCTACAGATACGCAGTATTTT	CASRFDSTDTQYF
TRBV12-3/TRBV12-4	.	TRBJ1-2	TRBD1	TGTGCCAGCAGTTGGGACAGGGGAGCGGACTATGGCTACACCTTC	CASSWDRGADYGYTF
TRBV9	.	TRBJ2-4	TRBD2	TGTGCCAGCAGCGGGCGGTCGGCGGGGGATGCCAAAAACATTCAGTACTTC	CASSGRSAGDAKNIQYF
TRBV3-1	.	TRBJ2-1	.	TGTGCCAGCAGCCAAGGGGACCCCTCCTACAATGAGCAGTTCTTC	CASSQGDPSYNEQFF
TRBV5-1	few	TRBJ2-7	TRBD1	TGCGCCAGCAGATCTGACAGGGCGAACGAGCAGTACTTC	CASRSDRANEQYF
TRBV27	few	TRBJ2-7	TRBD1	TGTGCCAGCAGTTTCGGGGACAGTACCTACGAGCAGTACTTC	CASSFGDSTYEQYF
TRBV5-1	few	TRBJ2-1	.	TGCGCCAGCAGCTTTGACTGGAACAATGAGCAGTTCTTC	CASSFDWNNEQFF
TRBV5-6	few	TRBJ2-5	TRBD2	TGTGCCAGCAGCCTAGCGGGAGTTAAGGAGACCCAGTACTTC	CASSLAGVKETQYF
TRBV7-7	few	TRBJ2-5	.	TGTGCTAGCAGCTCCATGCGCCAAGAGACCCAGTACTTC	CASSSMRQETQYF
TRBV9	.	TRBJ2-3	TRBD2	TGTGCCAGCAGCGTAGAGAGCGGGAGGGGCACAGATACGCAGTATTTT	CASSVESGRGTDTQYF
TRBV29-1	few	TRBJ2-3	.	TGCAGCGATCAGGGTCTCAGCACAGATACGCAGTATTTT	CSDQGLSTDTQYF
TRBV7-2	.	TRBJ2-2	.	TGTGCCAGCAGCCCCACCTTAAGATTCACCGGGGAGCTGTTTTTT	CASSPTLRFTGELFF
TRBV4-2	.	TRBJ2-5	.	TGTGCCAGCAGCCAAGGCCAGGGGGGGGGGCTACAAGAGACCCAGTACTTC	CASSQGQGGGLQETQYF
TRBV20-1	many	TRBJ2-1	.	TGCAGTGCTAGTAGGCCAATAACAGGGAACAATGAGCAGTTCTTC	CSASRPITGNNEQFF
TRBV5-6	few	TRBJ2-7	.	TGTGCCAGCAGCTTAACAGGGCGTCCCAACGAGCAGTACTTC	CASSLTGRPNEQYF
TRBV20-1	.	TRBJ2-7	.	TGCAGTGCGGATTCCCCCTCCAAGCGGTCCTACGAGCAGTACTTC	CSADSPSKRSYEQYF
TRBV7-8	.	TRBJ2-1	.	TGTGCCAGCAGCTTAGATCCGGGGACATTCGATGAGCAGTTCTTC	CASSLDPGTFDEQFF
TRBV4-3	.	TRBJ2-1	TRBD2	TGCGCCAGCAGCCGAGACACGGGACTAGCGGCTTCCTACAATGAGCAGTTCTTC	CASSRDTGLAASYNEQFF
TRBV12-3/TRBV12-4	.	TRBJ2-2	TRBD1	TGTGCCAGCAGTCCCGGGAACAGGGGGACCGGGGAGCTGTTTTTT	CASSPGNRGTGELFF
TRBV2	few	TRBJ1-1	.	TGTGCCAGCAGTGATATTACGAAGGCTGAAGCTTTCTTT	CASSDITKAEAFF
TRBV10-3	.	TRBJ1-1	TRBD1	TGTGCCATCAGTGTTCAGGGGGCGAACACTGAAGCTTTCTTT	CAISVQGANTEAFF
TRBV15	.	TRBJ2-1	.	TGTGCCACCAGCGGCGGGGAGTACAATGAGCAGTTCTTC	CATSGGEYNEQFF
TRBV4-2	few	TRBJ1-5	.	TGTGCCAGCAGCCAATTCCGGGGGGATGGCAATCAGCCCCAGCATTTT	CASSQFRGDGNQPQHF
TRBV9	.	TRBJ2-2	TRBD2	TGTGCCAGCAGCGCCGGGACTAGCGGGTACACCGGGGAGCTGTTTTTT	CASSAGTSGYTGELFF
TRBV11-2	.	TRBJ2-1	.	TGTGCCAGCAGCTTCCAACGGGGCTCCTACAATGAGCAGTTCTTC	CASSFQRGSYNEQFF
TRBV10-2	.	TRBJ2-7	.	TGCGCCAGCAGTGGGCCTTCCAGCTCCTACGAGCAGTACTTC	CASSGPSSSYEQYF
TRBV5-5	.	TRBJ2-3	TRBD2	TGTGCCAGCAGCTTTAGCGGGGGGTCGAGCACAGATACGCAGTATTTT	CASSFSGGSSTDTQYF
TRBV6-1	.	TRBJ1-2	.	TGTGCCAGCAGTGAATCAATCTCCGGGACCATCTATGGCTACACCTTC	CASSESISGTIYGYTF
TRBV11-2	few	TRBJ2-1	.	TGTGCCAGCAGCTTCGGACAATTGGCCGGCAATGAGCAGTTCTTC	CASSFGQLAGNEQFF
TRBV6-5	.	TRBJ1-1	TRBD1	TGTGCCAGCACCTACTCCGGGACAGGGCGCCCTGAAGCTTTCTTT	CASTYSGTGRPEAFF
TRBV24-1	few	TRBJ1-2	.	TGTGCCACCAGTGAAGGACAGCTTTATGGCTACACCTTC	CATSEGQLYGYTF
TRBV24-1	.	TRBJ2-2	.	TGTGCCACCAGTGATCTCATGACCGGGGAGCTGTTTTTT	CATSDLMTGELFF
TRBV12-3/TRBV12-4	many	TRBJ2-2	TRBD2	TGTGCCAGCAGTTTTCTAGCGGCAAACACCGGGGAGCTGTTTTTT	CASSFLAANTGELFF
TRBV7-3	.	TRBJ2-1	TRBD1	TGTGCCAGCAGCCGTCCCGGGACAGGGCGGTATGAGCAGTTCTTC	CASSRPGTGRYEQFF
TRBV25-1	few	TRBJ2-2	.	TGTGCCAGCAGTCCCCATCCCGAGGAGCTGTTTTTT	CASSPHPEELFF
TRBV30	few	TRBJ2-1	.	TGTGCCTGGAGTGTAGTTGGCGGCCCCTACAATGAGCAGTTCTTC	CAWSVVGGPYNEQFF